The clone carrying this T cell receptor delta chain counts as medium-sized. TCRdb reran clone calling via CATT on the reads. The repertoire holds several thousand delta-chain clones, with about 3.7% as singletons. The CDR3 totals 16 residues. J gave up 6 bases and V 1 base, and 6 bases lay outside the gene matches. Germline V CDR1 and CDR2: GEAIGNYY, EKD. The data stem from a study of gamma-delta chains in newborns, infants, children. Study context: Microbial exposure reportedly drives polyclonal innate γδ T cell expansion after birth.

This receptor was obtained from a child who was a newborn, infant or young child, either healthy, febrile or measles-vaccinated (not recorded which). The rearrangement joins TRDV2 to TRDJ2; 11 positions agree with TRDD3. The source material was blood. In nucleotides, the CDR3 is TGTGCCTGTGACACGGTGGGGGATACGGAGGCAGCACAACTCTTCTTT. As protein: CACDTVGDTEAAQLFF.